By share, the clone carrying this TCR beta chain counts as medium-sized. The data derive from a study of immune characterization of retroperitoneal liposarcoma. Germline V gene data show CDR1 as MNHNS and CDR2 as SASEGT. V lost 5 bases to trimming and J lost 5 bases; unmatched junction nucleotides: 6. The CDR3 spans 14 residues. TCRdb analysed the PCR reads with MiXCR anew, one entry per CDR3 protein. The profile shows roughly 10,000 distinct CDR3 sequences, approximately 30% of them singletons. The sample was tumor tissue. The sequence was collected from a male donor with retroperitoneal liposarcoma. The chain combines TRBV6-1 with TRBJ2-5; 9 bases align to TRBD1. This CDR3 is CASSNGGQGETQYF. CDR3 coding DNA: TGTGCCAGCAGTAATGGAGGACAGGGGGAGACCCAGTACTTC.